The 32 T cell receptor beta chains given below trace back to one sample, sequenced in a study of blood T cell repertoires in COVID-19. Using immunoSEQ multiplex PCR, the repertoire was profiled, and TCRdb retains in-frame clones only, with some absent. Among fewer than 200,000 clones listed, around 82% were seen once. Material for sequencing was peripheral blood. The source of these receptors is a man aged 55 to 70 who had recovered from COVID-19.

The sample holds many counts of this clone. CDR3 DNA sequence: TGCAGCGTAGATACACAGGGGGCTCAGAACACCGGGGAGCTGTTTTTT. Its protein is CSVDTQGAQNTGELFF. V and J are TRBV29-1 and TRBJ2-2, with 9 nucleotides matching TRBD1. CDR1 is SQVTM and CDR2 is ANQGSEA in the germline V gene. V shed 6 bases, J shed 1 base, and the junction held 9 bases outside the gene matches. The CDR3 has 16 amino acids.

V is TRBV5-6 and J is TRBJ2-5, with 11 bases lining up with TRBD2. V lost 1 base and J lost 3; bases outside the gene matches: 2. The germline CDR1 and CDR2 sequences are SGHDT and YYEEEE. The CDR3 runs to 15 residues. Here the CDR3 reads CASSLKLAGEETQYF. The CDR3 DNA is TGTGCCAGCAGCTTGAAACTAGCGGGGGAAGAGACCCAGTACTTC.

The genes are TRBV9 and TRBJ2-7; tentatively, D is TRBD2 (6 bases). Trimming removed 3 bases from V and 10 bases from J, with 17 bases in between. The germline V gene encodes CDR1 SGDLS and CDR2 YYNGEE. CDR3 size: 13 residues. DNA of the CDR3: TGTGCCAGCAGCGAGGCGGGAATGGGGGGTCAGTACTTC. As protein: CASSEAGMGGQYF.

This clone was detected only a few times. This chain joins TRBV7-9 and TRBJ2-6; a possible D gene is TRBD1 (6 bases). V was cut by 5 bases and J by 2 bases, with 10 bases left in between. CDR1 and CDR2 (germline): SEHNR, FQNEAQ (reference sequence). CDR3 size: 15 residues. The CDR3 coding sequence is TGTGCCAGCAGCCCAGGGGTCGCTGGGGCCAACGTCCTGACTTTC. Protein: CASSPGVAGANVLTF.

With regard to this clone: Other DNA sequences in the sample encode the same CDR3. V is TRBV30 and J is TRBJ1-4; maybe TRBD1 (6 bases). V was shortened by 0 bases and J by 5 bases, with 10 bases between the two germline ends. This CDR3 is 14 amino acids long. The germline gives CDR1 GTSNPN, CDR2 SVGIG (reference sequence). This CDR3 reads CAWSVRGGNEKLFF. The CDR3 nucleotides are TGTGCCTGGAGTGTACGGGGGGGCAATGAAAAACTGTTTTTT.

V gene TRBV9 combines with J gene TRBJ2-7; 11 bases match TRBD1. Per the germline V gene, CDR1 is SGDLS and CDR2 is YYNGEE. The CDR3 spans 14 residues. Trimming took 2 bases from V and 7 from J; bases not matched to a gene: 5. The DNA of the CDR3 is TGTGCCAGCAGCGTTGGGACAGGGGGAGGAGAGCAGTACTTC. It specifies CASSVGTGGGEQYF.

CDR3 nucleotide sequence: TGTGCCACCGCACTAGCGGGGGGGAACAATGAGCAGTTCTTC. This codes for CATALAGGNNEQFF. V and J are TRBV7-3 and TRBJ2-1, with 13 positions matching TRBD2. Per germline, CDR1 SGHTA and CDR2 FQGTGA. V shed 10 bases, J shed 5 bases, and the junction held 5 bases outside the gene matches. This CDR3 has 14 amino acids.

The chain carries TRBV7-2 and TRBJ1-3; TRBD1 is a possible D gene (5 bases). CDR1 SGHTA and CDR2 FQGNSA come from the germline V gene. The CDR3 is 14 residues long. V lost 8 bases and J lost 4, with 15 bases in between. The CDR3 DNA follows: TGTGCCAGCGGACCTGGGGGGGTCGGAAACACCATATATTTT. It codes for CASGPGGVGNTIYF.

This chain links TRBV18 with TRBJ1-1, with TRBD1 matching over 8 bases. Germline trimming cut 3 bases from V and 1 base from J; bases unmatched to any gene: 4. Germline V gene lookup returns CDR1 KGHSH and CDR2 LQKENI. The CDR3 length is 15 residues. CDR3 sequence: CASSPTTGGNTEAFF. The CDR3 nucleotides read TGTGCCAGCTCACCCACTACAGGGGGGAACACTGAAGCTTTCTTT.

This clone was seen once. The CDR3 DNA follows: TGTGCCAGCGGCCAAGGGACAGTGGAGGGTACGCAGTATTTT. Protein sequence: CASGQGTVEGTQYF. This chain links TRBV11-1 with TRBJ2-3; D might be TRBD1 (7 bases). The V gene's germline CDR1 is SGHAT and CDR2 FQDESV (reference sequence). Between the trimmed V and J ends, which lost 8 bases and 8 bases, there was a span of 20 bases. The CDR3 extends over 14 amino acids.

This chain joins TRBV4-1 and TRBJ1-2, with 8 nucleotides matching TRBD1. The germline V gene has CDR1 MGHRA and CDR2 YSYEKL. Trimming took 2 bases from V and 6 from J; bases not matched to a gene: 8. This CDR3 is 15 amino acids long. The DNA of the CDR3 is TGCGCCAGCAGCCAATCGACCGACAGGGGAGATGGCTACACCTTC. The encoded protein is CASSQSTDRGDGYTF.

This chain uses TRBV5-1 with TRBJ2-1; the match to TRBD1 covers 9 bases. With 4 bases clipped from V and 4 bases from J, the junction kept 9 bases outside the gene matches. Germline V gene sequence: CDR1 SGHRS, CDR2 YFSETQ. The CDR3 sequence is 16 residues long. As DNA, the CDR3 is TGCGCCAGCAGCAGTTCTCCGGGACAGGGATACAATGAGCAGTTCTTC. Its translation: CASSSSPGQGYNEQFF.

The chain uses TRBV30 and TRBJ1-2; D perhaps matches TRBD1 (6 bases). This CDR3 contains 14 residues. Trimming took 5 bases from V and 1 from J, leaving 14 bases between them. CDR1 and CDR2 (germline): GTSNPN, SVGIG (reference sequence). The CDR3 bases are TGTGCCTGGGTCCGGGACACTAATAACTATGGCTACACCTTC. This sequence encodes CAWVRDTNNYGYTF.

This CDR3 is CASSSGGGPNYGYTF. In DNA form, the CDR3 reads TGTGCCAGCAGCTCAGGGGGCGGCCCTAACTATGGCTACACCTTC. The rearrangement joins TRBV5-4 to TRBJ1-2; 8 positions match TRBD1. After removal of 3 bases from V and 0 bases from J, the junction contained 4 bases not matched to a gene. Germline V gene sequence: CDR1 SGHNT, CDR2 YYREEE (reference sequence). CDR3 length: 15 residues.

The chain has TRBV25-1 and TRBJ1-1, with D hard to call. The germline V gene encodes CDR1 MGHDK and CDR2 SYGVNS. Between the trimmed V and J ends, which lost 0 bases and 5 bases, there was a span of 13 bases. The CDR3 contains 15 residues. The CDR3 coding sequence is TGTGCCAGCAGTGAATATAGTCTCCCCCCGACTGAAGCTTTCTTT. As protein: CASSEYSLPPTEAFF.

V and J are TRBV11-2 and TRBJ1-2; D call uncertain. Germline values: CDR1 SGHAT, CDR2 FQNNGV. V lost 4 bases and J 3 bases, leaving 9 bases between the germline ends. This CDR3 contains 13 residues. The CDR3 here is CASSSGMYYGYTF. The CDR3, as DNA: TGTGCCAGCAGCTCCGGGATGTACTATGGCTACACCTTC.

The chain joins TRBV6-5 to TRBJ1-5; a weak D match, TRBD1 (5 bases). Germline CDR1 MNHEY, CDR2 SVGAGI. The CDR3 sequence is 14 residues long. Trimming removed 6 bases from V and 4 bases from J, with 13 bases in between. The CDR3 is CASSWGDGNQPQHF. The CDR3 nucleotides read TGTGCCAGCAGCTGGGGGGACGGAAATCAGCCCCAGCATTTT.

V usage is TRBV2 and J usage is TRBJ1-6, with D unresolved. CDR3 length: 14 amino acids. The germline V gene encodes CDR1 SNHLY and CDR2 FYNNEI. V was clipped by 3 bases and J by 5 bases, with 8 bases between them. The chain's CDR3 is CASSDRGNNSPLHF. The CDR3 coding sequence is TGTGCCAGCAGTGATCGGGGAAATAATTCACCCCTCCACTTT.

The table lists this clone with a few counts. The DNA for the CDR3 is TGTGCCAGCAGCGTCGGGACAGGCGAGGCCAATTCACCCCTCCACTTT. Protein: CASSVGTGEANSPLHF. The V call is TRBV9, the J call TRBJ1-6; 8 positions agree with TRBD1. The CDR3 loop spans 16 amino acids. Losses at the gene ends were 2 bases for V and 7 bases for J; bases not matched to a gene: 8. The germline V gene has CDR1 SGDLS and CDR2 YYNGEE. The full variable domain, rest sourced from reference TRBV9 and TRBJ1-6, is DSGVTQTPKHLITATGQRVTLRCSPRSGDLSVYWYQQSLDQGLQFLIQYYNGEERAKGNILERFSAQQFPDLHSELNLSSLELGDSALYFCASSVGTGEANSPLHFGNGTRLTVT.

The CDR3 loop reads CASSEARLAGGRQFF. The CDR3 DNA follows: TGTGCCAGCAGTGAAGCACGGCTAGCGGGGGGCAGGCAGTTCTTC. The V call is TRBV6-1, the J call TRBJ2-1, with TRBD2 matching over 11 bases. CDR3 length equals 15 residues. With 0 bases clipped from V and 12 bases from J, the junction kept 7 bases outside the gene matches. Germline V gene data show CDR1 as MNHNS and CDR2 as SASEGT.

V is TRBV2 and J is TRBJ1-2, with D unresolved. V lost 3 bases and J 4 bases, leaving 3 bases between the germline ends. Per germline, CDR1 SNHLY and CDR2 FYNNEI. The CDR3 length is 11 residues. CDR3 sequence (DNA): TGTGCCAGCAGTGATCGCTATGGCTACACCTTC. Amino acids: CASSDRYGYTF.

The V and J genes are TRBV6-5 and TRBJ1-5, with 8 bases matching TRBD1. CDR1 and CDR2 (germline): MNHEY, SVGAGI. The V gene end was trimmed by 2 bases and the J gene end by 6 bases; junction bases not matched to a gene: 6. There are 15 residues in the CDR3. In nucleotides, the CDR3 is TGTGCCAGCAGTTACGGTCAGGGGGCAAGTCAGCCCCAGCATTTT. It specifies CASSYGQGASQPQHF.

The chain recombines TRBV5-1 with TRBJ1-3; possibly TRBD1 for D (6 bases). With 4 bases removed from V and 0 bases from J, the gap between germline ends came to 8 bases. This CDR3 has 14 amino acids. Germline V gives CDR1 SGHRS, CDR2 YFSETQ. This chain's CDR3 is CASSQDSSGNTIYF. The CDR3 coding sequence is TGCGCCAGCAGCCAGGACAGCTCTGGAAACACCATATATTTT.

CDR3 protein: CATPTGVSNQPQHF. The DNA for the CDR3 is TGTGCCACCCCGACAGGGGTGAGCAATCAGCCCCAGCATTTT. The V call is TRBV14, the J call TRBJ1-5, with TRBD1 matching over 8 bases. Germline assignment: CDR1 SGHDN and CDR2 FVKESK. J gave up 1 base and V 10 bases, and 6 bases lay outside the gene matches. This CDR3 has 14 amino acids.

The chain has TRBV11-1 and TRBJ2-5; D gene ambiguous. The CDR3 has 14 residues. V gave up 2 bases and J gave up 5 bases, with 12 bases separating them. Germline-derived CDR1 and CDR2 are SGHAT and FQDESV (reference sequence). For the CDR3, the DNA is TGTGCCAGCAGCTTACGCACTGCCCCGGAGACCCAGTACTTC. Translating gives CASSLRTAPETQYF.

This rearrangement joins TRBV7-8 to TRBJ2-6, with D perhaps matching TRBD1 (6 bases). Trimming cost V 5 bases and J 0 bases, with 11 bases left between them. Germline V gives CDR1 SGHVS, CDR2 FQNEAQ. The CDR3 runs to 16 residues. Here the CDR3 reads CASSPMDSSGANVLTF. As DNA, the CDR3 is TGTGCCAGCAGCCCGATGGACAGCTCTGGGGCCAACGTCCTGACTTTC.

The CDR3 DNA sequence: TGTGCCAGCAGCCTGGGACAGGGGAGGCACTATGGCTACACCTTC. Amino acids: CASSLGQGRHYGYTF. This chain connects TRBV7-2 to TRBJ1-2; 10 bases agree with TRBD1. The CDR3 covers 15 residues. Looked up from germline, CDR1 is SGHTA and CDR2 is FQGNSA. With 5 bases clipped from V and 3 bases from J, the junction kept 6 bases outside the gene matches.

The chain combines TRBV24-1 with TRBJ2-5; TRBD2 matches at 9 bases. The junction had 15 bases not matched to a gene; V was cut back by 9 bases and J by 2 bases. Germline CDR1 KGHDR, CDR2 SFDVKD. This CDR3 region has 17 residues. The CDR3 nucleotides read TGTGCCACCGGCCTCACTCTGACGCGGGGGGGTCAAGAGACCCAGTACTTC. Its translation is CATGLTLTRGGQETQYF.

The J gene is TRBJ2-7, the V gene TRBV5-4; TRBD2 aligns across 10 bases. The CDR3 has 17 amino acids. CDR1 is SGHNT, CDR2 YYREEE, per germline (reference sequence). V shed 0 bases, J shed 5 bases, and the junction held 11 bases outside the gene matches. As DNA, the CDR3 is TGTGCCAGCAGCTTGGCCAGCGGGGGGGCCATTATACACGAGCAGTACTTC. Protein product: CASSLASGGAIIHEQYF.

This clone was found a few times. This chain links TRBV30 with TRBJ1-5; D possibly corresponds to TRBD1 (6 bases). Between the trimmed V and J ends, which lost 2 bases and 7 bases, there was a span of 12 bases. The CDR3 consists of 13 residues. Germline V gene lookup returns CDR1 GTSNPN and CDR2 SVGIG (reference sequence). DNA for the CDR3: TGTGCCTGGAGTCAAGACAGGCGCCAGCCCCAGCATTTT. Its translation: CAWSQDRRQPQHF.

The J gene is TRBJ2-7, the V gene TRBV14; 8 bases agree with TRBD1. The CDR3 loop spans 14 amino acids. The V and J ends lost 2 bases and 2 bases, in that order; junction bases with no gene match: 2. The germline CDR1 and CDR2 sequences are SGHDN and FVKESK. The CDR3 here is CASSQQQGAYEQYF. The CDR3 coding sequence is TGTGCCAGCAGCCAACAACAGGGGGCCTACGAGCAGTACTTC. The whole variable domain, filled in from reference TRBV14 and TRBJ2-7, reads EAGVTQFPSHSVIEKGQTVTLRCDPISGHDNLYWYRRVMGKEIKFLLHFVKESKQDESGMPNNRFLAERTGGTYSTLKVQPAELEDSGVYFCASSQQQGAYEQYFGPGTRLTVT.

In this sample, this clone turned up once. CDR3 protein: CAWSEYIYEQYF. The CDR3 bases are TGTGCCTGGAGCGAATACATCTACGAGCAGTACTTC. The gene calls are TRBV30 and TRBJ2-7; D remains ambiguous. This CDR3 is built from 12 residues. Germline assignment: CDR1 GTSNPN and CDR2 SVGIG (reference sequence). V was clipped by 3 bases and J by 3 bases, with 9 bases between them.